This T cell receptor (beta chain) was obtained from a study of shared clonotypes between healthy human individuals (dated by TCRdb to about 2020). Study-level background: The cohort comprised two women and three men aged 18 to 49 years. For each donor, CD4 naive and CD4 memory were each given three plates, CD8 naive was given two plates, and CD8 memory was given one plate. Blood TCR repertoires of several healthy adults were deeply sequenced to estimate repertoire size and the extent of clonotype sharing between individuals. To increase sequencing depth and limit assay-specific biases, different laboratories used diverse techniques to prepare libraries and sequence TCR repertoires. Between about 0.9 and 10 billion PBMCs per donor were obtained by leukapheresis. The research as a whole found: Incomplete sequencing was indicated by rarefaction of sorted-subset datasets, despite the large sequencing depth. Higher generation probabilities were observed for clonotypes shared by all four sorted-subset donors than for non-shared clonotypes. Approximately 4.8% of naive CD4, approximately 3.7% of naive CD8, about 2.1% of memory CD4, and about 0.4% of memory CD8 clonotypes were shared across four donors. Naive subsets generally had larger estimated clonotype richness than memory subsets. Pairwise subsampling indicated that sequencing depth was expected to affect the degree of clonotype sharing among donors. Sampling was restricted to blood, and TCR repertoires in tissues likely differ from the TCR repertoires found in blood. Because the study included only a small number of donors, the genetic and exposure-history diversity represented was limited.

Clipping removes 4 bases from V and 2 bases from J, with 8 as the unmatched junction base count. Via the germline V gene (reference sequence), CDR1 is LNHDA and CDR2 SQIVND. Taken from cysteine to phenylalanine, the CDR3 has 16 residues. Just the 48-base CDR3 DNA is kept, in frame starting at base 1. Using the deep immunoSEQ assay, TCR CDR3 regions were amplified from genomic DNA by multiplex PCR. For each cell subset, the extracted genomic DNA was distributed evenly across all wells of several immunoSEQ 96-well plates, and each plate served as one replicate. For sorted subsets, about 220 ng of genomic DNA, equivalent to some 33,000 T cell genomes, went into each replicate PCR. The purified libraries were quantified using a Qubit 3.0 fluorometer, sized with a Bioanalyzer 2100, and then quantified again using the KAPA Library Quantification kit. Each immunoSEQ 96-well plate was sequenced on its own single-read 150-cycle Illumina NextSeq 550 flow cell. Regarding the original processing steps: Because only junctional sequences without quality scores were contained in the immunoSEQ output, filtering matching that applied to full-length reads could not be performed. Sequences were annotated with PyIR, a Python wrapper for IgBLAST v1.9, using IMGT germline references to assign V/J genes and CDR3. Reads with weak V/J assignments (E-value above 1e-6), missing CDR3, stop codons, out-of-frame junctions, or ambiguous translated residues were removed. V3J clonotypes were defined as sequences sharing an identical inferred V gene, J gene, and CDR3 amino acid sequence. The percentage overlap between two repertoires was calculated by dividing the number of shared unique clonotypes by the size of the smaller repertoire. Three approaches were used to assess repertoire richness: RTK rarefaction, the Chao1 estimator, and Recon v2.1 estimates of unobserved clonotypes. For all TCRbeta clonotypes obtained by the gDNA method from four donors, generation probabilities were computed with OLGA. Sourced from immuneACCESS, this table was stored by TCRdb with only in-frame sequences that have V and J called. A share of the clones is absent; for the studies checked, an unresolved V gene accounts for under half, and the remainder has no known explanation. The V and J calls and clone size come from that table; D and trimming were worked out from the DNA. Across this sample there are around 510,000 clones, with around 95% seen only once. The ten most abundant clones make up approximately 0.067% of the sample.

Worth noting for this clone: Its binding antigen is unknown. One base away there is no much larger clone; base qualities are not given.

The donors were healthy, HIV-negative adults with no recently reported acute infections or vaccinations. All donors were Caucasian adults living in Nashville, Tennessee, USA. CD4+ T cells were enriched by magnetic negative selection, after which naive cells were positively selected on CD45RA and the negative fraction was taken as the memory subset. Blood was collected by leukapheresis, and PBMCs were isolated by Ficoll-Histopaque density gradient centrifugation and then cryopreserved in liquid nitrogen vapor phase. Analytical flow cytometry was used to check the purity and quantity of each magnetically sorted T cell population. Each sorted fraction had its genomic DNA isolated and then quantified by UV absorbance on a Nanodrop 2000c.

What was sequenced was naive CD4+ T cells sorted from blood. The cell subset or site label here, explained by the study, means: CD45RA+ positively selected. The clonotype comes from a woman between 25 and 40 years old in good health. The chain couples TRBV19 to TRBJ2-1, and TRBD1 matches 7 of the central bases. In nucleotides, the sequence is TGTGCCAGTAGTACAAAAGACAGGGATCCCTACAATGAGCAGTTCTTC. Its translation reads: CASSTKDRDPYNEQFF.